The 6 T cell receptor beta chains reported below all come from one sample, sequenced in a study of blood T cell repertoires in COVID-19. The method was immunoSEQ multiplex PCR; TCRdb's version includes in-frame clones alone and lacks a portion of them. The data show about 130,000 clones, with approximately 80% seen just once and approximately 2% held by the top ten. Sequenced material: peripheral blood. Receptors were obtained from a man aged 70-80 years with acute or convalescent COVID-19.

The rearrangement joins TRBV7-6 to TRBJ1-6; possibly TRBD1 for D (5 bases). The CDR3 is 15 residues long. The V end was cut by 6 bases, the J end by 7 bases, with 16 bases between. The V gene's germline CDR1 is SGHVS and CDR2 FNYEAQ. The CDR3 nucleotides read TGTGCCAGCAGATTATCTGCTCAGGGAAATTCACCCCTCCACTTT. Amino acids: CASRLSAQGNSPLHF.

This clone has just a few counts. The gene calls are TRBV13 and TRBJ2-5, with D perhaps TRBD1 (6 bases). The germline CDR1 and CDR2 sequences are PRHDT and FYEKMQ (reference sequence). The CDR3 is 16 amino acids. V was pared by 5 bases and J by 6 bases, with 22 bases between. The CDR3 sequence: CASSAYRVMGSQTQYF. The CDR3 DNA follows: TGTGCCAGCAGCGCATACAGGGTAATGGGATCTCAGACCCAGTACTTC.

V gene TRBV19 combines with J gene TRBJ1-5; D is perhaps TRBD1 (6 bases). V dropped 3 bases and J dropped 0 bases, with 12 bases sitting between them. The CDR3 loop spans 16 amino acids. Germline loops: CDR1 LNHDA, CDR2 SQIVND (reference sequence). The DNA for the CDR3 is TGTGCCAGTAGTATGGGTCAGGGGTATAGCAATCAGCCCCAGCATTTT. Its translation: CASSMGQGYSNQPQHF. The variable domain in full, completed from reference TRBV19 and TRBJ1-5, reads DGGITQSPKYLFRKEGQNVTLSCEQNLNHDAMYWYRQDPGQGLRLIYYSQIVNDFQKGDIAEGYSVSREKKESFPLTVTSAQKNPTAFYLCASSMGQGYSNQPQHFGDGTRLSIL.

This CDR3 reads CATSRGTSGDTDTQYF. Here the CDR3 DNA reads TGTGCCACCAGCAGAGGGACTAGCGGGGACACAGATACGCAGTATTTT. The rearrangement links TRBV15 to TRBJ2-3; 12 positions match TRBD2. CDR3 length equals 16 residues. Germline-derived CDR1 and CDR2 are LNHNV and YYDKDF (reference sequence). J was trimmed by 2 bases and V by 1 base; bases with no gene match: 1.

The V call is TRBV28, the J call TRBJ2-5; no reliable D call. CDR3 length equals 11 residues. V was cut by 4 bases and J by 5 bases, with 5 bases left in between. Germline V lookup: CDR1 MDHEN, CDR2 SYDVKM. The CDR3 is CASSSRETQYF. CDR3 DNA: TGTGCCAGCAGTTCTCGGGAGACCCAGTACTTC. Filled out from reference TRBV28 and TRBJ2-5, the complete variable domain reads DVKVTQSSRYLVKRTGEKVFLECVQDMDHENMFWYRQDPGLGLRLIYFSYDVKMKEKGDIPEGYSVSREKKERFSLILESASTNQTSMYLCASSSRETQYFGPGTRLLVL.

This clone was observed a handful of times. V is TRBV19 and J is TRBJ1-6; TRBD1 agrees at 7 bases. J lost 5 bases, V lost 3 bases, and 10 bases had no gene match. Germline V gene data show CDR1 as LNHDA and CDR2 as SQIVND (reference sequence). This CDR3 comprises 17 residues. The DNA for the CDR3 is TGTGCCAGTAGTATCATTCCGGGACAGCTGCATAATTCACCCCTCCACTTT. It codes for CASSIIPGQLHNSPLHF. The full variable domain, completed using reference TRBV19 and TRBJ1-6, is DGGITQSPKYLFRKEGQNVTLSCEQNLNHDAMYWYRQDPGQGLRLIYYSQIVNDFQKGDIAEGYSVSREKKESFPLTVTSAQKNPTAFYLCASSIIPGQLHNSPLHFGNGTRLTVT.